These 9 T cell receptor beta chains originate from one sample sequenced in a study of radiotherapy plus CTLA-4 blockade in lung cancer. Produced via immunoSEQ multiplex PCR; TCRdb's table is partial and in-frame only. The data show roughly 45,000 clones, roughly 59% seen once. The starting material was peripheral blood, obtained from a patient treated with radiotherapy plus ipilimumab. Receptor source: a human donor with non-small cell lung cancer who had a partial response to radiotherapy plus ipilimumab.

The genes are TRBV12-5 and TRBJ1-4, with 9 bases aligning to TRBD1. Germline values: CDR1 LGHNT, CDR2 FRNRAP. The CDR3 has 13 residues. V lost 5 bases, J lost 7 bases, and 2 bases stayed unmatched. The CDR3 bases are TGTGCTAGTGGTCCGGGACAGGGTGAAAAACTGTTTTTT. Protein: CASGPGQGEKLFF.

The genes are TRBV5-8 and TRBJ2-3; 13 bases line up with TRBD2. From germline, CDR1 is SGHTS and CDR2 YDEGEE. The CDR3 contains 16 residues. V lost 4 bases, J lost 2 bases, and 4 bases stayed unmatched. CDR3 amino acids: CASSVGLAGDTDTQYF. DNA for the CDR3: TGTGCCAGCAGCGTAGGACTAGCGGGGGACACAGATACGCAGTATTTT.

This clone appeared a single time. The chain links TRBV2 to TRBJ2-5, with 11 positions matching TRBD1. The J segment lost 4 bases and the V segment lost 6 bases, leaving 4 bases of the junction unmatched. This CDR3 has 14 amino acids. Germline V lookup: CDR1 SNHLY, CDR2 FYNNEI. The CDR3 DNA sequence: TGTGCCAGCAGGAGGACAGGGGGCATAGAGACCCAGTACTTC. Amino acid sequence: CASRRTGGIETQYF. Complete variable domain (other parts from reference TRBV2 and TRBJ2-5): EPEVTQTPSHQVTQMGQEVILRCVPISNHLYFYWYRQILGQKVEFLVSFYNNEISEKSEIFDDQFSVERPDGSNFTLKIRSTKLEDSAMYFCASRRTGGIETQYFGPGTRLLVL.

This CDR3 reads CASSVGLAGRNEQFF. CDR3 sequence (DNA): TGTGCCAGCAGCGTCGGACTAGCGGGAAGGAATGAGCAGTTCTTC. This sequence joins TRBV9 and TRBJ2-1; TRBD2 matches at 12 bases. The length of the CDR3 is 15 residues. After removal of 2 bases from V and 7 bases from J, the junction contained 4 bases not matched to a gene. In germline, CDR1 is SGDLS, CDR2 YYNGEE.

There are a few counts of this clone. The rearrangement links TRBV7-8 to TRBJ1-1, with D maybe TRBD1 (5 bases). CDR3 length: 14 amino acids. Trimming stripped 1 base from V and 4 bases from J, with 10 bases between. Germline-derived CDR1 and CDR2 are SGHVS and FQNEAQ. CDR3 coding DNA: TGTGCCAGCAGCTTAGAGCAGGGCGGCACTGAAGCTTTCTTT. Translating it yields CASSLEQGGTEAFF. The whole variable domain, filled in from reference TRBV7-8 and TRBJ1-1, reads GAGVSQSPRYKVAKRGQDVALRCDPISGHVSLFWYQQALGQGPEFLTYFQNEAQLDKSGLPSDRFFAERPEGSVSTLKIQRTQQEDSAVYLCASSLEQGGTEAFFGQGTRLTVV.

The CDR3 region is CSVVEWEQGGYTF. As DNA, the CDR3 is TGCAGCGTTGTAGAGTGGGAGCAGGGGGGCTACACCTTC. This chain connects TRBV29-1 to TRBJ1-2; a possible D gene is TRBD1 (6 bases). Trimming left V 4 bases short and J 8 bases short, with 17 bases between. CDR3 length: 13 amino acids. The germline CDR1 and CDR2 sequences are SQVTM and ANQGSEA.

Written as DNA, the CDR3 is TGTGCCAGCAGCCTCCCCGGCGGGCAGCCCCAGCATTTT. Encoded protein: CASSLPGGQPQHF. This chain uses TRBV7-2 with TRBJ1-5, with D hard to call. With 5 bases removed from V and 7 bases from J, the gap between germline ends came to 12 bases. CDR1 SGHTA and CDR2 FQGNSA come from the germline V gene. The CDR3 covers 13 residues. Filled out from reference TRBV7-2 and TRBJ1-5, the complete variable domain reads GAGVSQSPSNKVTEKGKDVELRCDPISGHTALYWYRQSLGQGLEFLIYFQGNSAPDKSGLPSDRFSAERTGGSVSTLTIQRTQQEDSAVYLCASSLPGGQPQHFGDGTRLSIL.

V is TRBV5-4 and J is TRBJ2-5; no reliable D call. Trimming stripped 4 bases from V and 3 bases from J, with 10 bases between. This CDR3 spans 13 amino acids. CDR1 SGHNT and CDR2 YYREEE come from the germline V gene (reference sequence). DNA of the CDR3: TGTGCCAGCAGCCCGTCCCCGGAAGAGACCCAGTACTTC. It codes for CASSPSPEETQYF.

There are a few counts of this clone. J is TRBJ2-1 and V is TRBV7-9, with 7 bases matching TRBD2. From germline, CDR1 is SEHNR and CDR2 FQNEAQ (reference sequence). The CDR3 runs 17 residues. The J segment lost 1 base and the V segment lost 4 bases, leaving 10 bases of the junction unmatched. The CDR3 DNA sequence: TGTGCCAGCAGCTGGATCCTGAGCGGGGTATCCTACAATGAGCAGTTCTTC. As protein: CASSWILSGVSYNEQFF.